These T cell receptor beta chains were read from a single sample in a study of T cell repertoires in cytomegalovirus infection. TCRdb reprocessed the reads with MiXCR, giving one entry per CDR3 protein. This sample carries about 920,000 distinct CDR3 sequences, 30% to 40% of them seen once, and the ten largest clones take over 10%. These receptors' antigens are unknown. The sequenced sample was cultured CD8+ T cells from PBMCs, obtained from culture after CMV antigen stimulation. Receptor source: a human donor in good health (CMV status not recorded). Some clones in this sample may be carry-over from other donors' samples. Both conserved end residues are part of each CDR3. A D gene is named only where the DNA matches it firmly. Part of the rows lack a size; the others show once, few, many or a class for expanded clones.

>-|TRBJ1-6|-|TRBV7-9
TGTGCCAGCAGCCCCCTAGGGCATTCACCCCTCCACTTT
CASSPLGHSPLHF
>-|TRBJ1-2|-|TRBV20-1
TGCAGTGCCCCCTGGGGGCCAAACTATGGCTACACCTTC
CSAPWGPNYGYTF
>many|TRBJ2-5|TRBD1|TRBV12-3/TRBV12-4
TGTGCCAGCAGTTCCCCTGGACAGGGGCGAGAGACCCAGTACTTC
CASSSPGQGRETQYF
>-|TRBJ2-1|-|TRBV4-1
TGCGCCAGCAGCCACGACAGGAGCTCCTACAATGAGCAGTTCTTC
CASSHDRSSYNEQFF
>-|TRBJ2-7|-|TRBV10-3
TGTGCCATCACTACAAGGGGGGGGGAACCCTACGAGCAGTACTTC
CAITTRGGEPYEQYF
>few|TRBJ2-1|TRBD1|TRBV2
TGTGCCAGCAGACTCCGGGACAGAGCCTACAATGAGCAGTTCTTC
CASRLRDRAYNEQFF
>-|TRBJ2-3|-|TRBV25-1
TGTGCCAGCAGTGAAATTGGAGGGGGCTTATCAGATACGCAGTATTTT
CASSEIGGGLSDTQYF
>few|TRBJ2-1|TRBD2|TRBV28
TGTGCCAGCAGTCATCTAGCGGGGGCCCTTTTGAATGAGCAGTTCTTC
CASSHLAGALLNEQFF
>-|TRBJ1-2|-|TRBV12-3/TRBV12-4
TGTGCCAGCAGTAGAGACAGGTCCTATGGCTACACCTTC
CASSRDRSYGYTF
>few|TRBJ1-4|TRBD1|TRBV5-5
TGTGCCAGCAGCTTGATCGAGACAGGGGACGAAAAACTGTTTTTT
CASSLIETGDEKLFF
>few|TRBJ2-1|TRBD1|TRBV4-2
TGTGCCAGCAGCGAACGGGACAGCGAATACAATGAGCAGTTCTTC
CASSERDSEYNEQFF
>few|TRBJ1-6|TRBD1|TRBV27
TGTGCCAGCAGTCCTGGGACAGGGGGCGGACTTAATTCACCCCTCCACTTT
CASSPGTGGGLNSPLHF
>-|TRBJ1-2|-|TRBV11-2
TGTGCCAGCAGCTTTACTTTTGCCGGGCCTAACTATGGCTACACCTTT
CASSFTFAGPNYGYTF
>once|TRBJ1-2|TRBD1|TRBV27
TGTGCCAGCAATCTACAGGGGGCTGGGTACTATGGCTACACCTTC
CASNLQGAGYYGYTF
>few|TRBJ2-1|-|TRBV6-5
TGTGCCAGCAGTTACTTCGCTAGCTCCTACAATGAGCAGTTCTTC
CASSYFASSYNEQFF
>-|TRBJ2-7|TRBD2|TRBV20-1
TGCGGTGCTAGAGATCTAGCGGGGGGGCCCTACGAGCAGTACTTC
CGARDLAGGPYEQYF
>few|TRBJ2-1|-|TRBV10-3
TGTGCCATCAGTGAGTCAATTGTGGATGAGCAGTTCTTC
CAISESIVDEQFF
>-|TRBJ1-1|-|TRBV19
TGTGCCAGTAGTATTTTGTTCAGGCGTGGGGAGGACACTGAAGCTTTCTTT
CASSILFRRGEDTEAFF
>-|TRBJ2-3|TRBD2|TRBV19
TGTGCCAGTAGAAAAGACACCCCCGGGGCTAGCGGGGGGATCCTCTCAGATACGCAGTATTTT
CASRKDTPGASGGILSDTQYF
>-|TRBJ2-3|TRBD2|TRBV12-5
TGTGCTAGTGGTCCCGGGGGGGCCGGCACAGATACGCAGTATTTT
CASGPGGAGTDTQYF
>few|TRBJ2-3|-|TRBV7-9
TGTGCCAGCAGCGGGTCGGGCCCGGTGGATACGCAGTATTTT
CASSGSGPVDTQYF
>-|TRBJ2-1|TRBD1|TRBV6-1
TGTGCCAGCAGTGAATCTTCGGACAGGGTCGCCTACAATGAGCAGTTCTTC
CASSESSDRVAYNEQFF
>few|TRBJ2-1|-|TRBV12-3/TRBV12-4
TGTGCCAGCAGCCCTGTCCTAAACAATGAGCAGTTCTTC
CASSPVLNNEQFF
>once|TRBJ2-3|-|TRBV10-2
TGCGCCAGCAGTGAGTCGTGGGTAGATACGCAGTATTTT
CASSESWVDTQYF
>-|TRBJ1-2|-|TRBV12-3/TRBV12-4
TGTGCCAGCAGTTTAGGCGGAGTCTACTATGGCTACACCTTC
CASSLGGVYYGYTF
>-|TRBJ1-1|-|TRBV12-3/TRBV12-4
TGTGCCAGCAGCCCAGACAGGCTGGGCAGTGAAGCTTTCTTT
CASSPDRLGSEAFF
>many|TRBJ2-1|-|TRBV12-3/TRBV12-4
TGTGCCAGCAGCTTAGTACAGAGCTCCTACAATGAGCAGTTCTTC
CASSLVQSSYNEQFF
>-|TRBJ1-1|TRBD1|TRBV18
TGTGCCAGCTCACCCCCCAGGGGGCGAGACACTGAAGCTTTCTTT
CASSPPRGRDTEAFF
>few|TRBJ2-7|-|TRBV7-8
TGTGCCAGCAGCTTCGCCGGGTACGAGCAGTACTTC
CASSFAGYEQYF
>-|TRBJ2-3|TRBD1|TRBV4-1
TGCGCCAGCAGCCAAGGACAGGGGGCTAGCACAGATACGCAGTATTTT
CASSQGQGASTDTQYF
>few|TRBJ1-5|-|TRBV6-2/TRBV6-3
TGTGCCAGCAGTCCGCTCCAGGGGATTGATCAGCCCCAGCATTTT
CASSPLQGIDQPQHF